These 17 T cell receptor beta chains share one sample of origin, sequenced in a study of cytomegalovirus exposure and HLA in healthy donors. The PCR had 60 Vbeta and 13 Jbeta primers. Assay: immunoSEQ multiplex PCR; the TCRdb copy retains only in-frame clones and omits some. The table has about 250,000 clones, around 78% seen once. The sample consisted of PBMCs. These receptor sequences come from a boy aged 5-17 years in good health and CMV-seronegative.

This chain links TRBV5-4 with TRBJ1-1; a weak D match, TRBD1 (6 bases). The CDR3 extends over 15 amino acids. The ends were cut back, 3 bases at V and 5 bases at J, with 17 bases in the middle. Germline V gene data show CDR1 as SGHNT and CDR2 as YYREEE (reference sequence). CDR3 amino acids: CASSSIQGSWTEAFF. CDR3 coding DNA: TGTGCCAGCAGCTCTATTCAGGGGTCGTGGACTGAAGCTTTCTTT.

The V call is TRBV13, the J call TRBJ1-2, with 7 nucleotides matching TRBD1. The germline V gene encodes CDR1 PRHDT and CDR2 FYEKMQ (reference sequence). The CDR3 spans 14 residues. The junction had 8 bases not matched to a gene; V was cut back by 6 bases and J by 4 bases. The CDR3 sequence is CASRAGTAFYGYTF. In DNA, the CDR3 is TGTGCCAGCAGGGCTGGGACAGCTTTCTATGGCTACACCTTC.

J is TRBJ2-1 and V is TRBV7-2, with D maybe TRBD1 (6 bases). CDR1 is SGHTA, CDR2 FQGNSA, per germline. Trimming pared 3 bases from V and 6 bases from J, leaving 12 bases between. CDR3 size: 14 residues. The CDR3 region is CASSFRGIINEQFF. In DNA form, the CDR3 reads TGTGCCAGCAGCTTCAGGGGTATAATCAATGAGCAGTTCTTC.

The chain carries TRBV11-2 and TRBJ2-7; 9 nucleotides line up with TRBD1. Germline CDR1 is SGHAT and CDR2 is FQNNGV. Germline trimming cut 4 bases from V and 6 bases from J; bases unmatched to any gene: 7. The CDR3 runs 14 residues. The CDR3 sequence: CASSSRQGGSEQYF. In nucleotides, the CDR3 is TGTGCCAGCAGCTCGCGACAGGGGGGGAGCGAGCAGTACTTC.

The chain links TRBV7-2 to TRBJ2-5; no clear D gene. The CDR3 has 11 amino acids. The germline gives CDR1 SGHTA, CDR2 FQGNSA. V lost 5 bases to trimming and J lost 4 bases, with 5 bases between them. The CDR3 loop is CASSGRETQYF. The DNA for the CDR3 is TGTGCCAGCAGCGGGCGAGAGACCCAGTACTTC.

CDR3 in amino acids: CASSIQGYTEAFF. As DNA, the CDR3 is TGTGCCAGCAGTATCCAGGGATACACTGAAGCTTTCTTT. V is TRBV6-5 and J is TRBJ1-1; D is possibly TRBD1 (5 bases). The CDR3 runs to 13 residues. The germline V gene has CDR1 MNHEY and CDR2 SVGAGI. Between the trimmed V and J ends, which lost 5 bases and 3 bases, there was a span of 10 bases.

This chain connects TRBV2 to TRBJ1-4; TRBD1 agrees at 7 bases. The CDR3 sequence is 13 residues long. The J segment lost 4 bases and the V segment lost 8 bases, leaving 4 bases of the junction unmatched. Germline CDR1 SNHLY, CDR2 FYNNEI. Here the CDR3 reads CASSGTDNEKLFF. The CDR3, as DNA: TGTGCCAGCTCCGGGACAGATAATGAAAAACTGTTTTTT.

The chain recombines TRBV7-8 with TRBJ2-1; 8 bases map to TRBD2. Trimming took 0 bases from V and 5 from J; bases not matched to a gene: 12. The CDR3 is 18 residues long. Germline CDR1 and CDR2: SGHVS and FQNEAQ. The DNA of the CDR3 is TGTGCCAGCAGCTTAGCGTGGGCCGGTAGCGGGGATCACAATGAGCAGTTCTTC. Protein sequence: CASSLAWAGSGDHNEQFF.

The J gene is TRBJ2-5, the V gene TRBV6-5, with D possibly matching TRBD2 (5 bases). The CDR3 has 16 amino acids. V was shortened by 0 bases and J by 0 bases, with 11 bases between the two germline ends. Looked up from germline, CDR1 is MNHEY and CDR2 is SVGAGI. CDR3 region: CASSYSETTDQETQYF. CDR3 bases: TGTGCCAGCAGTTACTCTGAGACTACCGACCAAGAGACCCAGTACTTC.

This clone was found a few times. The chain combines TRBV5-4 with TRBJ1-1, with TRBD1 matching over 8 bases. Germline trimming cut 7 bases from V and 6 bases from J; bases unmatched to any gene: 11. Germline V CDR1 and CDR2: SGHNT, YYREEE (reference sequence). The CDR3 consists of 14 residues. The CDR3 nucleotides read TGTGCCAGCTTAGGGACAGGCGGGTCGGCTGAAGCTTTCTTT. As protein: CASLGTGGSAEAFF.

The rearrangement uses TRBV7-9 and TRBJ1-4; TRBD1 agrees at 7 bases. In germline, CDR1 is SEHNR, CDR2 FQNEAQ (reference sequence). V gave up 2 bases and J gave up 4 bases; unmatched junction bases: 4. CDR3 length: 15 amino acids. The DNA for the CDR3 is TGTGCCAGCAGCTTAAGGACAGGTCATAATGAAAAACTGTTTTTT. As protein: CASSLRTGHNEKLFF.

The CDR3 DNA is TGTGCCAGCTCGTACGGCGCGCCGGGAGGGCCAGCTACTCCTCTGAATGAGCAGTTCTTC. Protein product: CASSYGAPGGPATPLNEQFF. The rearrangement joins TRBV18 to TRBJ2-1; 8 nucleotides match TRBD2. CDR1 and CDR2 from the germline V gene are KGHSH and LQKENI. After removal of 6 bases from V and 7 bases from J, the junction contained 26 bases not matched to a gene. This CDR3 contains 20 residues.

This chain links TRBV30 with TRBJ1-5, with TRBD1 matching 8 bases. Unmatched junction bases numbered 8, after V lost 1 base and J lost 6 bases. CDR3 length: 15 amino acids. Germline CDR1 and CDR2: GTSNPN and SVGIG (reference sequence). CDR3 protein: CAWSESDRVAQPQHF. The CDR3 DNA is TGTGCCTGGAGTGAATCGGACAGGGTGGCTCAGCCCCAGCATTTT.

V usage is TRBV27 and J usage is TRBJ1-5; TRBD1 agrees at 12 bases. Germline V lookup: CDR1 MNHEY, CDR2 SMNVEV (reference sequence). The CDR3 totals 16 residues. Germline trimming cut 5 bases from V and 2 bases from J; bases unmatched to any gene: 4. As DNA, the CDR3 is TGTGCCAGCAGTGCGGGACAGGGGGCCGGCAATCAGCCCCAGCATTTT. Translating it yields CASSAGQGAGNQPQHF.

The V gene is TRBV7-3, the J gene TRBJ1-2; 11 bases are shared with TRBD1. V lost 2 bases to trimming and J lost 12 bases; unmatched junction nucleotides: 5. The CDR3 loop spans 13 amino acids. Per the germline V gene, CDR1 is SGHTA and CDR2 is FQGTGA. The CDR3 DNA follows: TGTGCCAGCAGCTTACAGGGACAGGGGGATCACACCTTC. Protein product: CASSLQGQGDHTF.

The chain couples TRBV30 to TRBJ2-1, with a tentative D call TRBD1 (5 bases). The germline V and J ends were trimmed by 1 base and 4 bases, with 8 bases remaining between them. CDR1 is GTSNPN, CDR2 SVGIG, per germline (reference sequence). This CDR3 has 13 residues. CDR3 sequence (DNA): TGTGCCTGGAGTGAAGGGGATTACAATGAGCAGTTCTTC. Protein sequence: CAWSEGDYNEQFF.

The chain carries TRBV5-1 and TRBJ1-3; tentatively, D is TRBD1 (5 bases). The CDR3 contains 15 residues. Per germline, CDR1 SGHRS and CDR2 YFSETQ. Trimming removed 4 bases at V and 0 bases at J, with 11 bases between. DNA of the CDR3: TGCGCCAGCAGCGATCAGGGAAACTCTGGAAACACCATATATTTT. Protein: CASSDQGNSGNTIYF. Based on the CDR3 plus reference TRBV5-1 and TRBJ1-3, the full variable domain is KAGVTQTPRYLIKTRGQQVTLSCSPISGHRSVSWYQQTPGQGLQFLFEYFSETQRNKGNFPGRFSGRQFSNSRSEMNVSTLELGDSALYLCASSDQGNSGNTIYFGEGSWLTVV.